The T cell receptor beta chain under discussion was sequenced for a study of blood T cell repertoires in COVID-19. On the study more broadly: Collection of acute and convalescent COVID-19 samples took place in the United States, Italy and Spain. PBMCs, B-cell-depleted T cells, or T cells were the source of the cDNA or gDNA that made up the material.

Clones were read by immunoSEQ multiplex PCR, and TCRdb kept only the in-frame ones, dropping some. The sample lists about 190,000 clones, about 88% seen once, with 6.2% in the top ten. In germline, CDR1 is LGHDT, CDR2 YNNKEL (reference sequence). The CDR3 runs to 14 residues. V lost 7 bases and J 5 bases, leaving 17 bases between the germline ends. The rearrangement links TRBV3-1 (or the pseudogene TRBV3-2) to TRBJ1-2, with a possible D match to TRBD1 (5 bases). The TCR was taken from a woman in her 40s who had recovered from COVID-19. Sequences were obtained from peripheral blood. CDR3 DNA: TGTGCCAGCACCATTGAGGCAGGGAGGTATGGCTACACCTTC. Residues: CASTIEAGRYGYTF.